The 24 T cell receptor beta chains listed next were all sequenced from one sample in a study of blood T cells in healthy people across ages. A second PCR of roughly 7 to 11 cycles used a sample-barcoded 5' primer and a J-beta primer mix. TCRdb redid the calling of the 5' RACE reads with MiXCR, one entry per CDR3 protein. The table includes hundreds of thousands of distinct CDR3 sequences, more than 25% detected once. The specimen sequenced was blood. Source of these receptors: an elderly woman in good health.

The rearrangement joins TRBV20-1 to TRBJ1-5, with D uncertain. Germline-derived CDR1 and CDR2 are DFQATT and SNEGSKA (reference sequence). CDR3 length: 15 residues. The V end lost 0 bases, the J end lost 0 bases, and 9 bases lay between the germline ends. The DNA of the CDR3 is TGCAGTGCTAGAGATCTCGGATATAGCAATCAGCCCCAGCATTTT. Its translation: CSARDLGYSNQPQHF.

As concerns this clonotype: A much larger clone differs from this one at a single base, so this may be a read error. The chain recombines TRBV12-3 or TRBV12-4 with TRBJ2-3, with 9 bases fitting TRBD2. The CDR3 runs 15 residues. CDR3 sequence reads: CASSLGSGGTDAQYF. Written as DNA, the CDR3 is TGTGCCAGCAGTTTAGGTAGCGGGGGCACAGATGCGCAGTATTTT.

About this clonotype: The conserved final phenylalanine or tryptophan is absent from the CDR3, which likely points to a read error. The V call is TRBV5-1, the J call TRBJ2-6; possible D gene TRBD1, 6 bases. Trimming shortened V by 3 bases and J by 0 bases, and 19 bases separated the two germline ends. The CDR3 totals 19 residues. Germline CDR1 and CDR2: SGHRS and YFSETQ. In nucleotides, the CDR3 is TGCGCCAGCAGCTCCGAGCCCAGGGGACGGCACTCTGGGGCCAACGTCCTGACTAAC. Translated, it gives CASSSEPRGRHSGANVLTN.

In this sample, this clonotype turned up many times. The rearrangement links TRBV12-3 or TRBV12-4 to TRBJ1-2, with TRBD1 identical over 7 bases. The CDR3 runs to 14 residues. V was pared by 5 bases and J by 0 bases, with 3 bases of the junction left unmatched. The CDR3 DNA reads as TGTGCCAGCAGTGGACAGGCAGCTAACTATGGCTACACCTTC. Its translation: CASSGQAANYGYTF.

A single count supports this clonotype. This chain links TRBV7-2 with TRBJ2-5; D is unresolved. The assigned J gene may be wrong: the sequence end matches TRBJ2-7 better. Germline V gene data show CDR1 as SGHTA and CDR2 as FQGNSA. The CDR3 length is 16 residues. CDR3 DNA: TGTGCCAGCAGCCGGTTTCCCCTTACGGACGGGTACGAGCAGTACTTC. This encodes CASSRFPLTDGYEQYF.

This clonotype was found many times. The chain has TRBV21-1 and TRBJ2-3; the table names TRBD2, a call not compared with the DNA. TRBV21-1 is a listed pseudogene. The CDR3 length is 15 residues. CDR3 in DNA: TGTGCCCAGGAAGGTGCCCACGCGCAGACAGATACGCAGTATTTT. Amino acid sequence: CAQEGAHAQTDTQYF.

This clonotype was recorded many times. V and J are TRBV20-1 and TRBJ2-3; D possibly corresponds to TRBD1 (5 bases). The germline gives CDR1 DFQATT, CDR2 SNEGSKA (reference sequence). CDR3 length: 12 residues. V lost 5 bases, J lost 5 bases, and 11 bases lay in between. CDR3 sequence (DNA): TGCAGTGCTCCGCAACAGGTAGATACGCAGTATTTT. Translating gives CSAPQQVDTQYF.

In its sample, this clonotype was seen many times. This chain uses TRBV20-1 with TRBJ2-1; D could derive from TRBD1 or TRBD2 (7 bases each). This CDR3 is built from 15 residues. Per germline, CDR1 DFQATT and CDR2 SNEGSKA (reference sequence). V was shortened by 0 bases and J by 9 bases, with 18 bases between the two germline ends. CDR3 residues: CSARDPRGGSGEQFF. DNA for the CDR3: TGCAGTGCTAGAGATCCCAGGGGGGGCTCGGGTGAGCAGTTCTTC.

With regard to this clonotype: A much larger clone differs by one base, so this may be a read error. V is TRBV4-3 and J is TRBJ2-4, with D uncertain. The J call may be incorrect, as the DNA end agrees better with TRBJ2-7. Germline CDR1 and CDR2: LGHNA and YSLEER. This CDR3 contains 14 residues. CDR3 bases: TGCGCCAGCAGCCAAGACAGATGCTCCTACGAGCAGTACTTC. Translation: CASSQDRCSYEQYF.

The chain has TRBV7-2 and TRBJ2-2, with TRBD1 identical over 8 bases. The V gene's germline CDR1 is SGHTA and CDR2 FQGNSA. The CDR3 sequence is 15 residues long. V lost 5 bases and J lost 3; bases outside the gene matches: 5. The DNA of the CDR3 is TGTGCCAGCAGCCCGGACAGGGTGTACACCGGGGAGCTGTTTTTT. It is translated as CASSPDRVYTGELFF.

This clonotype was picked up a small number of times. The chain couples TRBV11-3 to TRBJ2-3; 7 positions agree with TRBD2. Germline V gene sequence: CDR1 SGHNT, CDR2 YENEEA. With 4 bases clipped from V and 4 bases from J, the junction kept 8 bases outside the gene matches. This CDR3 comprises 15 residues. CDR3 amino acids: CASSSRRGRADTQYF. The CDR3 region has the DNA TGTGCCAGCAGCTCGAGGCGGGGGAGGGCAGATACGCAGTATTTT.

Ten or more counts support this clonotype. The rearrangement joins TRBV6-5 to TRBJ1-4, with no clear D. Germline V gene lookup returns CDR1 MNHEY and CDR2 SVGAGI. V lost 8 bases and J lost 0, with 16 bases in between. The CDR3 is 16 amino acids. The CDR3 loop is CASSLNGIPTNEKLFF. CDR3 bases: TGTGCCAGCTCATTAAACGGGATCCCAACTAATGAAAAACTGTTTTTT.

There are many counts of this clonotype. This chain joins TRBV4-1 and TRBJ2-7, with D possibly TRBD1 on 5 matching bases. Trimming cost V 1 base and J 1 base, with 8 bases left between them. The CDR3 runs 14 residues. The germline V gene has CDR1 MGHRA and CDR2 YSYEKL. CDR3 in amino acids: CASSQGQRSYEQYF. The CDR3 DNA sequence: TGCGCCAGCAGCCAAGGACAGCGATCCTACGAGCAGTACTTC.

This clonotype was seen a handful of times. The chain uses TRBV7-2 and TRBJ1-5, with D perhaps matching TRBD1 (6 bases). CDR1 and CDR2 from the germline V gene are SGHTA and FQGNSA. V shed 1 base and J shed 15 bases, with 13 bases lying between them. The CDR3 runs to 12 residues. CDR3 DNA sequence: TGTGCCAGCAGCTTAGTGACAGGACTTTGGCATTTT. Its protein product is CASSLVTGLWHF.

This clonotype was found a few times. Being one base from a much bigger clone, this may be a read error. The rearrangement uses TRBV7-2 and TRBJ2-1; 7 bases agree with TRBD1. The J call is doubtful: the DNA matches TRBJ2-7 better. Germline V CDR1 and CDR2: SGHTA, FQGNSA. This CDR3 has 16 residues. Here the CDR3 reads CASSLIRGSSYNEQYF. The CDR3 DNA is TGTGCCAGCAGCCTCATCAGGGGGAGCTCCTACAATGAGCAGTACTTC.

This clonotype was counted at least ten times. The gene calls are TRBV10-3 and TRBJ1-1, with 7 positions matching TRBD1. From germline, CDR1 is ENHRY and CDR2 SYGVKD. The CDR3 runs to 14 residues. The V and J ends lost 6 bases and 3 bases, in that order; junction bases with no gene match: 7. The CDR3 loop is CAIRNRGGDTEAFF. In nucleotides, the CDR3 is TGTGCCATCAGGAACAGGGGAGGGGACACTGAAGCTTTCTTT.

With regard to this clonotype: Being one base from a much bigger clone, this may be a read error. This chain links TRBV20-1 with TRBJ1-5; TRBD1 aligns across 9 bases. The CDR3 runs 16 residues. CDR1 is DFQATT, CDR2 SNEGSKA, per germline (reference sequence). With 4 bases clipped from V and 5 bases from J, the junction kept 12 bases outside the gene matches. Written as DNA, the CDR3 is TGCAGTGCTATCCCTTTACAGGGGGCGAGCGATCAGCCCCAGCATTTT. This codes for CSAIPLQGASDQPQHF.

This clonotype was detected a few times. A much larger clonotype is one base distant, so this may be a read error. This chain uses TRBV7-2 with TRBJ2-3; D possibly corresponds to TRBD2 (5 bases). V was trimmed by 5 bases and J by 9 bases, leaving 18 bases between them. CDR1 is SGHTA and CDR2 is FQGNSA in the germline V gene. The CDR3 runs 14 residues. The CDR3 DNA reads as TGTGCCAGCAGCCAAAGCCCCTCCCCGGGGACGCAGTATTTT. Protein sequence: CASSQSPSPGTQYF.

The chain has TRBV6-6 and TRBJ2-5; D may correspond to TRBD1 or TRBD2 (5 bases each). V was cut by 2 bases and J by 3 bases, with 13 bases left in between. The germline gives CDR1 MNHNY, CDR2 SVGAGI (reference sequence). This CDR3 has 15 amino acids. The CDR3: CASSYLGTEEETQYF. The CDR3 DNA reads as TGTGCCAGCAGTTACCTAGGGACGGAAGAAGAGACCCAGTACTTC.

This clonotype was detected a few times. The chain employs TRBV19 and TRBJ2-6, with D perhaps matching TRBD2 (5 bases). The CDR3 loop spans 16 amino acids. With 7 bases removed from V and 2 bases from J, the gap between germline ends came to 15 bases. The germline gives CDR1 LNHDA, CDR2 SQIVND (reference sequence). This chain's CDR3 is CASINGEWPGANVLTF. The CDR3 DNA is TGTGCCAGTATTAATGGGGAGTGGCCTGGGGCCAACGTCCTGACTTTC.

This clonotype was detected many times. The CDR3 sequence is CASSQIAGDITDTQYF. The DNA of the CDR3 is TGTGCCAGCAGCCAAATAGCGGGTGATATCACAGATACGCAGTATTTT. The chain links TRBV7-2 to TRBJ2-3, with TRBD2 matching 7 bases. Trimming removed 5 bases from V and 2 bases from J; junction bases left unmatched: 10. Looked up from germline, CDR1 is SGHTA and CDR2 is FQGNSA. CDR3 length: 16 residues.

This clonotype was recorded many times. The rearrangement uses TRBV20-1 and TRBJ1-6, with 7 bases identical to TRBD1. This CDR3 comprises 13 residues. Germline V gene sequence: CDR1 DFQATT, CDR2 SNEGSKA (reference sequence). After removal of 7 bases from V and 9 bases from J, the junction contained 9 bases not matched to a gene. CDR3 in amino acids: CSVLDRSASPLHF. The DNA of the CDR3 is TGCAGTGTCTTGGACAGGTCGGCTTCACCCCTCCACTTT.

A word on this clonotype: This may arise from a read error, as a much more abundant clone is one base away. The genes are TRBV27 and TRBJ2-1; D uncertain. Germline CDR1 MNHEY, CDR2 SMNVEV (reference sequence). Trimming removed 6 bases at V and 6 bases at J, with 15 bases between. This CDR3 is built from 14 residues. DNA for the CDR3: TGTGCCAGCAGGCGGCTGGGGTCTTCCAATGAGCAGTTCTTC. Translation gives CASRRLGSSNEQFF.

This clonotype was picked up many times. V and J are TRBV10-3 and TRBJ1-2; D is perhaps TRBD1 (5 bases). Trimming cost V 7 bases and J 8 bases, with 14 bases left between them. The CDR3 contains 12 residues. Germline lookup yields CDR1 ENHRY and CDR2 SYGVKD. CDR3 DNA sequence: TGTGCCATCAAACCAGGGCAAGGAGGCTACACCTTC. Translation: CAIKPGQGGYTF.